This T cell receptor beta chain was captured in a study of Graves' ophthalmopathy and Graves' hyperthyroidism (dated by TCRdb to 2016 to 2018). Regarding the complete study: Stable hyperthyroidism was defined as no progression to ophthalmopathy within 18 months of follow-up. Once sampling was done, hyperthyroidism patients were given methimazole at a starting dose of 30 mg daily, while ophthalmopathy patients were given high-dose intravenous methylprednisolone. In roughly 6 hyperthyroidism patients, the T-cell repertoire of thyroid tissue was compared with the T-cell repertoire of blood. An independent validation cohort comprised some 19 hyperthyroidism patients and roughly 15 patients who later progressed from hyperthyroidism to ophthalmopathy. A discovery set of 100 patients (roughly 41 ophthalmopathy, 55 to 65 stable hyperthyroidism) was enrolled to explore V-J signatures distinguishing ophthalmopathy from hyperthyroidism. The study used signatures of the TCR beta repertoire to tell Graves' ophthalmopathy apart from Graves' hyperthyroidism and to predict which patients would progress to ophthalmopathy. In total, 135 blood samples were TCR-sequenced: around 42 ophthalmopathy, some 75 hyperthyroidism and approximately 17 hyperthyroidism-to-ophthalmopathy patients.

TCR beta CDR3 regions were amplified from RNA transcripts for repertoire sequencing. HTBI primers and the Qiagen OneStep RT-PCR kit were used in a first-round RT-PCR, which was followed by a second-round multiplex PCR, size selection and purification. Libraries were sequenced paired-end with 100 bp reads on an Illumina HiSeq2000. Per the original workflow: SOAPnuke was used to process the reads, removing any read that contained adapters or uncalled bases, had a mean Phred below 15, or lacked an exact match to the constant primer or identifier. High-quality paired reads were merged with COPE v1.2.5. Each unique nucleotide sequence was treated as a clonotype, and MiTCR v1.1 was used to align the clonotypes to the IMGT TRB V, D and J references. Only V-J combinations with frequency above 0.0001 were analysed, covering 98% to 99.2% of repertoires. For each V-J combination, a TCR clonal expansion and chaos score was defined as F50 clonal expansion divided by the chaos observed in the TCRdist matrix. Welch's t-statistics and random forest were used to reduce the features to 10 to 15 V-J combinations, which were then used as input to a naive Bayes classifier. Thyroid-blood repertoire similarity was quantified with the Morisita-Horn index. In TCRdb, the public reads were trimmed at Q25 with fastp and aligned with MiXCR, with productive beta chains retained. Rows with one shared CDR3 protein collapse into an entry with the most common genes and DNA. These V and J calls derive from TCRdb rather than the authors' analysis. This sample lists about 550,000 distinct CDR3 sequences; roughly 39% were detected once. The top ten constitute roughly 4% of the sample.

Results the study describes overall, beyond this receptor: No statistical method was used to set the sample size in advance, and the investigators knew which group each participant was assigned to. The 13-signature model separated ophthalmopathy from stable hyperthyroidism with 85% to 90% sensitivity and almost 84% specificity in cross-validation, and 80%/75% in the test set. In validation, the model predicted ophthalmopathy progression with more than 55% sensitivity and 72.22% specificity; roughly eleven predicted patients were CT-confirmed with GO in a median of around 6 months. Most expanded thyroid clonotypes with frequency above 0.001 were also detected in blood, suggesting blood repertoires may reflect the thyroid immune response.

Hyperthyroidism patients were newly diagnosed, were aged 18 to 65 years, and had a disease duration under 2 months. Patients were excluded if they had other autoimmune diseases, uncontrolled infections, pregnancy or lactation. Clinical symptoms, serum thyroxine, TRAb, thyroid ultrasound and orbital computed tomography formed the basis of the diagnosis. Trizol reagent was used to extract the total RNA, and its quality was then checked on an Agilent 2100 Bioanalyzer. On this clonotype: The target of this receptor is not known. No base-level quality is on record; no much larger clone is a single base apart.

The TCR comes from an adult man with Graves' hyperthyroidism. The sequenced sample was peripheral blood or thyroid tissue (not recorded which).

The nucleotide sequence reads TGCAGTGCTAGCATCCCCCGGACTAGCGGGAGGTACACAGATACGCAGTACTTC. Its translation reads: CSASIPRTSGRYTDTQYF. The rearranged chain carries TRBV20-1 and TRBJ2-5; the junction holds 14 bases that match TRBD2. The CDR3 runs 18 residues from the cysteine to the phenylalanine. Only the CDR3 part of the read is kept: 54 bases, read in frame from the first base. Clipping removes 3 bases from V and 11 bases from J, with 20 as the unmatched junction base count. CDR1 and CDR2 are read off the germline V gene (reference sequence) as DFQATT and SNEGSKA.